A single T cell receptor (beta chain) is shown here with its context. The trim removed 4 bases at V and 7 bases at J, leaving 11 bases unmatched. This CDR3 is built from 17 residues. This sample was taken from a study of blood T cell repertoires in COVID-19. For the study at large: Material from acute and convalescent COVID-19 was sourced from the United States, Italy and Spain. PBMCs, B-cell-depleted T cells, or T cells were the source of the cDNA or gDNA that made up the material.

As originally analysed: Amplifying reference gene primers gave estimates of nucleated cell counts. Profiling relied on immunoSEQ multiplex PCR, and the TCRdb table lists in-frame clones only, not all of them. V, J and clone size are those of that table, while D and trimming were read from the DNA. The sample gives roughly 60,000 clones, roughly 85% of which show up once; less than 1.5% is in the top ten. The source material was peripheral blood. The chain recombines TRBV23-1 with TRBJ2-2, with 11 bases aligning to TRBD2. TRBV23-1 has ORF status, its function being uncertain. The clonotype comes from a man aged 40-49 years with acute or convalescent COVID-19. The CDR3 DNA reads as TGCGCCAGCAGTCGCCCAAGACTAGCGGGGACGGGCGGGGAGCTGTTTTTT. It translates to CASSRPRLAGTGGELFF.